Listed below are T cell receptor beta chains from one sample, sequenced in a study of blood T cell repertoires in COVID-19. The method was immunoSEQ multiplex PCR; TCRdb's version includes in-frame clones alone and lacks a portion of them. The sample includes about 55,000 clones, roughly 80% of them seen just once. Material for sequencing was peripheral blood. The receptors were sampled from a human donor in a cohort sampled during active or convalescent COVID-19. CDR3s include the opening cysteine and the closing phenylalanine or tryptophan. D genes are given only for firm matches. Some rows mark clone size as missing; the rest say once, few, many or name a class of expanded clone.

CDR3nt	CDR3aa	abundance	d_gene	v_gene	j_gene
TGTGCCAGCAGTTCGGGCACTGAAGCTTTCTTT	CASSSGTEAFF	.	.	TRBV6-6	TRBJ1-1
TGTGCCAGCAGTAGGACAGGGGGCGAGCAGTACTTC	CASSRTGGEQYF	once	TRBD1	TRBV6-2/TRBV6-3	TRBJ2-7
TGTGCCAGCAGTCCAGGGCGGTCTGAGACTGGCTACACCTTC	CASSPGRSETGYTF	.	.	TRBV7-2	TRBJ1-2
TGTGCCAGCAGTCGGACTGCCCCGGATGGTTCACCCCTCCACTTT	CASSRTAPDGSPLHF	.	.	TRBV25-1	TRBJ1-6
TGTGCCAGTAGTCCGCCGACCTTAAAAAGAAGACAGACCTACGAGCAGTACTTC	CASSPPTLKRRQTYEQYF	once	.	TRBV19	TRBJ2-7
TGTGCCAGCAGCGTAGAGCCCCTGGGCAGGGGGCACGAGCAGTACTTC	CASSVEPLGRGHEQYF	.	TRBD1	TRBV9	TRBJ2-7
TGTGCCAGCAGCAAAGGCGCGGGGGACGAGGGGCTGAACACTGAAGCTTTCTTT	CASSKGAGDEGLNTEAFF	.	.	TRBV21-1	TRBJ1-1
TGTGCCAGCAGCTTAGGACAGGGGACCTACGAGCAGTACTTC	CASSLGQGTYEQYF	few	TRBD1	TRBV11-2	TRBJ2-7
TGTGCCATCAGAGACGACAGGGTTGAAGGCTACACCTTC	CAIRDDRVEGYTF	.	TRBD1	TRBV10-3	TRBJ1-2
TGTGCCAGCAGCCAATTCTCCCTGGGCTACACCTTC	CASSQFSLGYTF	.	.	TRBV3-1/TRBV3-2	TRBJ1-2
TGTGCCAGCAGCTCCCGCGGGGGGACAAACAATGAGCAGTTCTTC	CASSSRGGTNNEQFF	.	TRBD2	TRBV7-9	TRBJ2-1
TGTGCCAGCAGGTCGGATGCGGGGCGGGATACGCAGTATTTT	CASRSDAGRDTQYF	.	.	TRBV2	TRBJ2-3
TGTGCCAGCAGTTTCTCGGGGGGGGCCTACACCTTC	CASSFSGGAYTF	.	.	TRBV6-5	TRBJ1-2
TGTGCCAGCAGCCGAGAAAGACAGGTCACGGGGAATTCACCCCTCCACTTT	CASSRERQVTGNSPLHF	few	.	TRBV5-5	TRBJ1-6
TGTGCCAGCTCACCAGACGTCCAGGGGCCCGCTTTCTTT	CASSPDVQGPAFF	.	.	TRBV18	TRBJ1-1
TGTGCCAGCGGCGACGGGGCGGGGGAATACAATGAGCAGTTCTTC	CASGDGAGEYNEQFF	few	TRBD2	TRBV6-5	TRBJ2-1
TGTGCCAGCAGCCTAGGACAGGGGGCGTGGTACGAGCAGTACTTC	CASSLGQGAWYEQYF	.	TRBD1	TRBV11-2	TRBJ2-7
TGTGCCAGCAGCTCCGGGACAGGTCCCCCCGAAGCTTTCTTT	CASSSGTGPPEAFF	.	TRBD1	TRBV6-2/TRBV6-3	TRBJ1-1
TGTGCCAGCAGGGGACTAGCTGTAGATACGCAGTATTTT	CASRGLAVDTQYF	.	TRBD2	TRBV2	TRBJ2-3
TGCGCCAGCAGCTTGGACCCAACAGGGGTTGGTGGCTACACCTTC	CASSLDPTGVGGYTF	.	TRBD1	TRBV5-1	TRBJ1-2
TGTGCCAGCAGCTACGGACAGGAAGCTTTCTTT	CASSYGQEAFF	.	.	TRBV11-2	TRBJ1-1
TGTGCCAGCAGCTTAGAGCGAGCAGATACGCAGTATTTT	CASSLERADTQYF	.	.	TRBV11-3	TRBJ2-3
TGTGCCAGCAGTTACAGGACAGGGGTCGAGCAGTACTTC	CASSYRTGVEQYF	.	TRBD1	TRBV12-3/TRBV12-4	TRBJ2-7
TGTGCCAGCAGCCCCACAGGGGTCTACTCTGAAGCTTTCTTT	CASSPTGVYSEAFF	few	TRBD1	TRBV11-2	TRBJ1-1
TGTGCCAGCAGTCTTCCTGGAAACACCATATATTTT	CASSLPGNTIYF	few	.	TRBV12-3/TRBV12-4	TRBJ1-3
TGTGCCAGCAGTCCCGAGGGACTCTCCTACGAGCAGTACTTC	CASSPEGLSYEQYF	.	.	TRBV6-6	TRBJ2-7
TGTGCCAGCTCACCAGGAGGGTTCGCTAATGAAAAACTGTTTTTT	CASSPGGFANEKLFF	.	.	TRBV18	TRBJ1-4
TGTGCCACCAGAATGAGCGCCGGGGAGCTGTTTTTT	CATRMSAGELFF	.	.	TRBV6-5	TRBJ2-2
TGTGCCACCAGCAGAGGGGGACTAGCGGACGACCAAGAGACCCAGTACTTC	CATSRGGLADDQETQYF	.	TRBD2	TRBV15	TRBJ2-5
TGTGCCAGCAGCCAAGCTCCGGGGGGCAATCAGCCCCAGCATTTT	CASSQAPGGNQPQHF	.	.	TRBV4-2	TRBJ1-5
TGTGCCAGCAGCTCCCCCGGGACTAGCGGGGGCGTGGACACCGGGGAGCTGTTTTTT	CASSSPGTSGGVDTGELFF	.	TRBD2	TRBV9	TRBJ2-2
TGCGCCAGCAGCTTGGATCCAGGGGATCAGCCCCAGCATTTT	CASSLDPGDQPQHF	.	.	TRBV5-1	TRBJ1-5
TGTGCCAGCACCCTGACGGAGACCAACACTGAAGCTTTCTTT	CASTLTETNTEAFF	.	.	TRBV6-5	TRBJ1-1
TGTGCCAGCAGCCGTAGCGGGGGGGCCCCAGATACGCAGTATTTT	CASSRSGGAPDTQYF	.	TRBD2	TRBV4-2	TRBJ2-3
TGTGCCAGCAATCAGGACTTAACCTACAATGAGCAGTTCTTC	CASNQDLTYNEQFF	.	.	TRBV7-2	TRBJ2-1
TGTGCCAGCAGACTCGGTAGCGGGGGGCCGACCCGTACAGATACGCAGTATTTT	CASRLGSGGPTRTDTQYF	.	TRBD2	TRBV7-2	TRBJ2-3
TGTGCCAGCGCTACCACAGATACGCAGTATTTT	CASATTDTQYF	.	.	TRBV27	TRBJ2-3
TGTGCCAGCAGCAACACACCCCTAGCGGGGGAGGAGACCCAGTACTTC	CASSNTPLAGEETQYF	.	.	TRBV21-1	TRBJ2-5
TGTGCCAGTAGTCGTCAGCGGGGGTACTACAATGAGCAGTTCTTC	CASSRQRGYYNEQFF	.	TRBD2	TRBV19	TRBJ2-1
TGTGCCAGCAGCAAAGCGGGCCGGTTCGGGAACGAGCAGTACTTC	CASSKAGRFGNEQYF	once	.	TRBV21-1	TRBJ2-7
TGCGCCAGCAGCCAAGATGGTGCTAGCGGGGTTCCTAGCGAGCAGTACTTC	CASSQDGASGVPSEQYF	.	TRBD2	TRBV4-3	TRBJ2-7
TGTGCCATCTCGGGTGGAGAGGCCTTAACCCACGAGCAGTACTTC	CAISGGEALTHEQYF	.	.	TRBV10-3	TRBJ2-7
TGTGCCAGCAGTCCCTGGACTAGCGGGGGGGACTCTGGGGCCAACGTCCTGACTTTC	CASSPWTSGGDSGANVLTF	.	TRBD2	TRBV6-2/TRBV6-3	TRBJ2-6
TGCAGTGCTACGGGGGACTATGGCTACACCTTC	CSATGDYGYTF	.	.	TRBV20-1	TRBJ1-2